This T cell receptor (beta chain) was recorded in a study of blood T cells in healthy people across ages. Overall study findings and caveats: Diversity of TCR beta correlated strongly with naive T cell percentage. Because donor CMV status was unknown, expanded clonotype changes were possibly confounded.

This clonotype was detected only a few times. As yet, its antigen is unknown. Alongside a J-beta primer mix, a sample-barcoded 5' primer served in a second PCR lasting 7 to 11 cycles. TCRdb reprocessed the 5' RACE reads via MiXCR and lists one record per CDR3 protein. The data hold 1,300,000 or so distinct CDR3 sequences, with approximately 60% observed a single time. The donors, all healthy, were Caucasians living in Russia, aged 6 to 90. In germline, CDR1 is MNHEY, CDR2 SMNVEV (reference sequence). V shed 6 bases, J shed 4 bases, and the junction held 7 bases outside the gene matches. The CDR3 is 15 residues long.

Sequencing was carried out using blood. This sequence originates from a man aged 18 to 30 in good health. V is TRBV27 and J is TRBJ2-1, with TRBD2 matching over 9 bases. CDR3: CASSLPAGGYNEQFF. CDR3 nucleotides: TGTGCCAGCAGCTTACCGGCGGGAGGGTACAATGAGCAGTTCTTC.